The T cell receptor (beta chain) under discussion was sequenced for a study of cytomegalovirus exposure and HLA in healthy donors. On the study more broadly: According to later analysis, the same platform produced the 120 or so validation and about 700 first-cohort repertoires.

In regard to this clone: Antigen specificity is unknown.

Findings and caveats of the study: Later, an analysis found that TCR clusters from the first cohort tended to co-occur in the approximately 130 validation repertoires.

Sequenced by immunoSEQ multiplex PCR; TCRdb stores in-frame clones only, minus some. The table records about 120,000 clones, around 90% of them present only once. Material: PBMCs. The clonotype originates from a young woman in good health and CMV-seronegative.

The CDR3 sequence is CASSLSQFDIQYF. CDR3 DNA sequence: TGCGCCAGCAGCTTATCCCAGTTTGACATTCAGTACTTC. The chain joins TRBV5-1 to TRBJ2-4; D call uncertain. This CDR3 is 13 amino acids long. V was cut by 2 bases and J by 8 bases, with 11 bases left in between. Per the germline V gene, CDR1 is SGHRS and CDR2 is YFSETQ. Full variable domain (rest looked up from reference TRBV5-1 and TRBJ2-4): KAGVTQTPRYLIKTRGQQVTLSCSPISGHRSVSWYQQTPGQGLQFLFEYFSETQRNKGNFPGRFSGRQFSNSRSEMNVSTLELGDSALYLCASSLSQFDIQYFGAGTRLSVL.